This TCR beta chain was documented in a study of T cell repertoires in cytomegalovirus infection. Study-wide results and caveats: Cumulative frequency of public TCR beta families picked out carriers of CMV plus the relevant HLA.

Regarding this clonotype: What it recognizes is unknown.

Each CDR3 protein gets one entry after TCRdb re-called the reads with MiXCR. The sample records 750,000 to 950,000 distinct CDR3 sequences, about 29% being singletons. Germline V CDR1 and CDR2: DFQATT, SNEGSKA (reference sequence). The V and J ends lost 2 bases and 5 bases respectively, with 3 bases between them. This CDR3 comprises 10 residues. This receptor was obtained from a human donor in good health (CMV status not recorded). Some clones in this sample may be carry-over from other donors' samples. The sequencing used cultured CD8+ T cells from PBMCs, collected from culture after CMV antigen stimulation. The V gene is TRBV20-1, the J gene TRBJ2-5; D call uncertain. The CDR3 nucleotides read TGCAGTGCTAGATGGGAGACCCAGTACTTC. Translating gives CSARWETQYF.